The 23 T cell receptor beta chains below come from one sample, sequenced in a study of cytomegalovirus exposure and HLA in healthy donors. With 60 Vbeta and 13 Jbeta primers, the PCR was carried out. TCRdb keeps only in-frame clones here, not all; method: immunoSEQ multiplex PCR. The sample includes under 130,000 clones, 69% of them seen just once. Sequences were obtained from PBMCs. The receptor set was obtained from a man aged 25 to 45 in good health and CMV-seronegative.

The chain has TRBV2 and TRBJ2-3, with 7 bases identical to TRBD2. Germline V lookup: CDR1 SNHLY, CDR2 FYNNEI. The CDR3 runs to 12 residues. The J segment lost 9 bases and the V segment lost 6 bases, leaving 6 bases of the junction unmatched. The DNA for the CDR3 is TGTGCCAGCAGCCCGAGGGGAGGGACGCAGTATTTT. Encoded protein: CASSPRGGTQYF.

This clone has only a few counts. An end of the junction differs from the germline gene, which may be a read error. The chain joins TRBV7-7 to TRBJ2-1; 9 bases fit TRBD2. The CDR3 spans 21 residues. CDR1 is SSHAT, CDR2 FNYEAQ, per germline (reference sequence). The CDR3, as DNA: TGTGCTAGCAGGATGTTTCCCCCAGCTAAAGCGGGAGGAGGCTCCTACAATGAGCAGTTCTTC. Amino acid sequence: CASRMFPPAKAGGGSYNEQFF.

This clone has only one observation. This sequence joins TRBV28 and TRBJ2-6; a possible D gene is TRBD2 (5 bases). Germline V gene lookup returns CDR1 MDHEN and CDR2 SYDVKM. With 3 bases removed from V and 2 bases from J, the gap between germline ends came to 11 bases. This CDR3 has 16 amino acids. The CDR3 sequence is CASSFKLGTGANVLTF. CDR3 DNA sequence: TGTGCCAGCAGTTTTAAACTAGGGACTGGGGCCAACGTCCTGACTTTC. The full variable domain, its missing parts supplied by reference TRBV28 and TRBJ2-6, is DVKVTQSSRYLVKRTGEKVFLECVQDMDHENMFWYRQDPGLGLRLIYFSYDVKMKEKGDIPEGYSVSREKKERFSLILESASTNQTSMYLCASSFKLGTGANVLTFGAGSRLTVL.

The chain couples TRBV6-4 to TRBJ2-2; no clear D gene. Looked up from germline, CDR1 is MRHNA and CDR2 is SNTAGT. Trimming stripped 3 bases from V and 0 bases from J, with 11 bases between. This CDR3 is 16 amino acids long. CDR3 sequence (DNA): TGTGCCAGCAGTGAGTATGGCGGATCGAACACCGGGGAGCTGTTTTTT. Residues: CASSEYGGSNTGELFF.

The V call is TRBV6-1, the J call TRBJ1-5, with 8 bases fitting TRBD1. The germline CDR1 and CDR2 sequences are MNHNS and SASEGT. Trimming removed 7 bases from V and 7 bases from J; junction bases left unmatched: 9. The CDR3 has 14 amino acids. CDR3: CASTRQGTGQPQHF. CDR3 nucleotides: TGTGCCAGCACACGACAGGGGACGGGACAGCCCCAGCATTTT.

The rearrangement links TRBV30 to TRBJ2-3, with 9 bases fitting TRBD2. The CDR3 is 16 residues long. J was trimmed by 5 bases and V by 3 bases; bases with no gene match: 12. The germline CDR1 and CDR2 sequences are GTSNPN and SVGIG (reference sequence). The CDR3 region has the DNA TGTGCCTGGAGCGAAGGGGTAGCGGGAGTACTAGATACGCAGTATTTT. Encoded protein: CAWSEGVAGVLDTQYF. Combining the CDR3 with reference TRBV30 and TRBJ2-3 gives the whole variable domain SQTIHQWPATLVQPVGSPLSLECTVEGTSNPNLYWYRQAAGRGLQLLFYSVGIGQISSEVPQNLSASRPQDRQFILSSKKLLLSDSGFYLCAWSEGVAGVLDTQYFGPGTRLTVL.

This clone has just one count. This rearrangement joins TRBV7-2 to TRBJ2-7; 11 bases agree with TRBD2. This CDR3 is 13 amino acids long. Germline assignment: CDR1 SGHTA and CDR2 FQGNSA. V lost 1 base and J lost 13; bases outside the gene matches: 6. Here the CDR3 DNA reads TGTGCCAGCAGCTTAGATCGACTAGCGGGAATTTACTTC. The encoded protein is CASSLDRLAGIYF.

Remarks on this clone: Mismatch with germline at one junction end may stem from a read error. The chain has TRBV7-9 and TRBJ1-2; TRBD1 is a possible D gene (5 bases). The CDR3 is 16 residues long. Germline lookup yields CDR1 SEHNR and CDR2 FQNEAQ (reference sequence). CDR3: CSSSLEAIQENYGYTF. The CDR3 coding sequence is TGTTCCAGCAGCTTAGAAGCAATACAGGAGAACTATGGCTACACCTTC.

The chain is built from TRBV30 and TRBJ1-5; D possibly corresponds to TRBD1 (6 bases). The CDR3 is 14 residues long. Trimming shortened V by 2 bases and J by 2 bases, and 10 bases separated the two germline ends. CDR1 is GTSNPN, CDR2 SVGIG, per germline (reference sequence). The CDR3 DNA reads as TGTGCCTGGAGTCAGGGGACGGGCAATCAGCCCCAGCATTTT. Translating gives CAWSQGTGNQPQHF.

The chain employs TRBV9 and TRBJ2-1, with TRBD2 matching 9 bases. Germline assignment: CDR1 SGDLS and CDR2 YYNGEE. Trimming removed 4 bases from V and 4 bases from J; junction bases left unmatched: 9. This CDR3 spans 16 amino acids. Here the CDR3 reads CASSRTLAGEYNEQFF. The DNA of the CDR3 is TGTGCCAGCAGCAGGACACTAGCGGGTGAATACAATGAGCAGTTCTTC.

The V call is TRBV9, the J call TRBJ2-5; TRBD2 aligns across 9 bases. V lost 0 bases, J lost 5 bases, and 8 bases stayed unmatched. Germline loops: CDR1 SGDLS, CDR2 YYNGEE. The CDR3 runs 16 residues. The CDR3 region is CASSVVGSGSLETQYF. The DNA for the CDR3 is TGTGCCAGCAGCGTAGTGGGTAGCGGGAGCTTGGAGACCCAGTACTTC.

The chain employs TRBV4-3 and TRBJ1-6; D ambiguous. There are 16 residues in the CDR3. The ends were cut back, 6 bases at V and 3 bases at J, with 15 bases in the middle. Germline CDR1 LGHNA, CDR2 YSLEER. The CDR3 is CASRVGVGFYNSPLHF. As DNA, the CDR3 is TGCGCCAGCAGGGTCGGGGTAGGCTTCTATAATTCACCCCTCCACTTT.

The chain uses TRBV28 and TRBJ2-7; TRBD2 agrees at 14 bases. The ends lost 6 bases at V and 3 bases at J; junction bases unmatched: 4. CDR1 is MDHEN, CDR2 SYDVKM, per germline. There are 15 residues in the CDR3. In nucleotides, the CDR3 is TGTGCCAGCAGACGGACTAGCGGGAGGAACTACGAGCAGTACTTC. Its protein product is CASRRTSGRNYEQYF.

The chain joins TRBV5-1 to TRBJ2-7; 11 nucleotides line up with TRBD1. Germline lookup yields CDR1 SGHRS and CDR2 YFSETQ. V lost 1 base, J lost 7 bases, and 7 bases stayed unmatched. CDR3 length: 15 amino acids. Here the CDR3 DNA reads TGCGCCAGCAGCTTGCTCGGACAGGGGGCAGGGGAGCAGTACTTC. It specifies CASSLLGQGAGEQYF.

V usage is TRBV4-2 and J usage is TRBJ2-3; unclear D gene. The germline V and J ends were trimmed by 4 bases and 4 bases, with 18 bases remaining between them. CDR3 length: 16 residues. From germline, CDR1 is LGHNA and CDR2 YNFKEQ. The CDR3 DNA follows: TGTGCCAGCAGCCCCACTGGTGGGCCCACATCAGATACGCAGTATTTT. Its protein is CASSPTGGPTSDTQYF.

The chain recombines TRBV4-2 with TRBJ1-2; unclear D gene. V gave up 0 bases and J gave up 7 bases, with 15 bases separating them. The CDR3 consists of 15 residues. Germline V gene data show CDR1 as LGHNA and CDR2 as YNFKEQ. CDR3 loop: CASSQDRARESGYTF. The CDR3 nucleotides read TGTGCCAGCAGCCAAGATCGCGCCCGCGAGTCTGGCTACACCTTC.

The J gene is TRBJ2-1, the V gene TRBV9; the match to TRBD2 covers 7 bases. The germline CDR1 and CDR2 sequences are SGDLS and YYNGEE. The CDR3 has 15 amino acids. Trimming at V came to 3 bases and at J to 2 bases, leaving 5 bases not matched to a gene. The CDR3 loop is CASSESGIAYNEQFF. The DNA of the CDR3 is TGTGCCAGCAGCGAAAGCGGGATCGCCTACAATGAGCAGTTCTTC.

The gene calls are TRBV7-2 and TRBJ1-4, with D maybe TRBD1 (5 bases). The CDR3 loop spans 15 amino acids. From germline, CDR1 is SGHTA and CDR2 FQGNSA. Between the trimmed V and J ends, which lost 2 bases and 4 bases, there was a span of 11 bases. The CDR3 DNA reads as TGTGCCAGCAGCTTACGAGGGACTTTTAATGAAAAACTGTTTTTT. Encoded protein: CASSLRGTFNEKLFF.

The CDR3 nucleotides read TGTGCCAGCAGCAAAGGACCCTTTCGGGAAAACACCATATATTTT. Its translation: CASSKGPFRENTIYF. The V and J genes are TRBV21-1 and TRBJ1-3. TRBV21-1 is marked as a pseudogene. The CDR3 sequence is 15 residues long.

The gene calls are TRBV5-6 and TRBJ2-5, with D hard to call. Germline lookup yields CDR1 SGHDT and CDR2 YYEEEE. Trimming took off 0 bases at V and 0 bases at J, with 6 bases between the two ends. The CDR3 length is 14 residues. This CDR3 reads CASSLDSYQETQYF. The CDR3 DNA sequence: TGTGCCAGCAGCTTGGACAGTTACCAAGAGACCCAGTACTTC.

This clone was observed a handful of times. The V gene is TRBV18, the J gene TRBJ2-2; 9 nucleotides align to TRBD1. The germline V gene encodes CDR1 KGHSH and CDR2 LQKENI. V lost 5 bases to trimming and J lost 0 bases; unmatched junction nucleotides: 16. The CDR3 sequence is 20 residues long. CDR3 residues: CASSSRPGDRAHTNTGELFF. The DNA of the CDR3 is TGTGCCAGCTCATCAAGACCCGGGGACAGGGCCCACACGAACACCGGGGAGCTGTTTTTT.

This clone was recorded a few times. The chain joins TRBV7-9 to TRBJ2-7; the D is unclear. Germline V lookup: CDR1 SEHNR, CDR2 FQNEAQ (reference sequence). The CDR3 is made up of 11 amino acids. Trimming shortened V by 2 bases and J by 6 bases, and 5 bases separated the two germline ends. This chain's CDR3 is CASSLRLEQYF. In nucleotides, the CDR3 is TGTGCCAGCAGCTTACGTCTCGAGCAGTACTTC.

This clone was seen more than once but under ten times. This sample includes further DNA sequences coding for the same CDR3. The V call is TRBV29-1, the J call TRBJ1-2; D remains unclear. The CDR3 has 12 residues. V was pared by 4 bases and J by 1 base, with 7 bases between. Germline V gives CDR1 SQVTM, CDR2 ANQGSEA. This CDR3 reads CSVVADNYGYTF. Written as DNA, the CDR3 is TGCAGCGTTGTTGCGGATAACTATGGCTACACCTTC.